These 19 T cell receptor beta chains were all obtained from the same sample, sequenced in a study of T cell clonality in common variable immunodeficiency. Study conclusions and caveats: Fewer deletions and N-nucleotide insertions were reportedly seen in common variable immunodeficiency TCR beta sequences.

Libraries were prepared by immunoSEQ multiplex PCR; TCRdb keeps only in-frame clonotypes and omits some of them. The sample was found to contain under 20,000 clones, and every one recurs. No antigen has been assigned to these receptors. Sequenced material: peripheral blood mononuclear cells. The receptors stem from a human donor with common variable immunodeficiency.

In regard to this clone: The CDR3 is cut off 3 residues early in the read; its end comes from the germline J gene. This chain joins TRBV18 and TRBJ2-3; 8 bases align to TRBD1. After removal of 6 bases from V and 5 bases from J, the junction contained 10 bases not matched to a gene. Germline CDR1 reads KGHSH; CDR2 reads LQKENI. This CDR3 has 15 residues. The CDR3 spells CASSPDGQGEDTQYF. The sequenced CDR3 bases are TGTGCCAGCTCCCCCGATGGACAGGGAGAAGATACG. The full variable domain, in which reference TRBV18 and TRBJ2-3 provide the parts outside the CDR3, is NAGVMQNPRHLVRRRGQEARLRCSPMKGHSHVYWYRQLPEEGLKFMVYLQKENIIDESGMPKERFSAEFPKEGPSILRIQQVVRGDSAAYFCASSPDGQGEDTQYFGPGTRLTVL.

In its sample, this clone was seen many times. The CDR3 extends 3 residues past the end of the read, so its final part is completed from the germline J gene. The chain recombines TRBV30 with TRBJ2-3; TRBD2 aligns across 13 bases. Germline lookup yields CDR1 GTSNPN and CDR2 SVGIG (reference sequence). The length of the CDR3 is 21 residues. Germline trimming cut 0 bases from V and 3 bases from J; bases unmatched to any gene: 18. The CDR3 loop is CAWSVPPGLAGVRPRTDTQYF. The sequenced part of the CDR3 DNA is TGTGCCTGGAGTGTACCCCCCGGACTAGCGGGGGTACGGCCCCGGACAGATACG. The variable domain in full, completed from reference TRBV30 and TRBJ2-3, reads SQTIHQWPATLVQPVGSPLSLECTVEGTSNPNLYWYRQAAGRGLQLLFYSVGIGQISSEVPQNLSASRPQDRQFILSSKKLLLSDSGFYLCAWSVPPGLAGVRPRTDTQYFGPGTRLTVL.

This clone has at least ten counts. The read finishes 3 residues shy of the CDR3 end, and the germline J gene is used to complete it. This chain links TRBV6-4 with TRBJ2-2; 9 positions match TRBD2. V was pared by 6 bases and J by 7 bases, with 12 bases of the junction left unmatched. This CDR3 has 16 residues. Germline V gene lookup returns CDR1 MRHNA and CDR2 SNTAGT. CDR3: CASRQISGGLYGELFF. CDR3 DNA (partial): TGTGCCAGCAGACAAATTAGCGGGGGACTTTACGGGGAG.

As concerns this clone: The CDR3 end falls 3 residues outside the read, so it is completed with the germline J gene. V and J are TRBV2 and TRBJ1-2; possible D gene TRBD1, 6 bases. The V end was cut by 7 bases, the J end by 4 bases, with 16 bases between. The germline CDR1 and CDR2 sequences are SNHLY and FYNNEI. The CDR3 consists of 14 residues. CDR3 bases read: TGTGCCAGCAAAGGACGGGACACATCCTATGGC. Its translation is CASKGRDTSYG. In full, the CDR3 is CASKGRDTSYGYTF.

In its sample, this clone was seen many times. The sequenced fragment ends 3 residues before the CDR3 boundary, so the rest is inferred from the germline J gene. The chain links TRBV30 to TRBJ1-2; D is undetermined. The CDR3 has 13 amino acids. CDR1 is GTSNPN, CDR2 SVGIG, per germline (reference sequence). Trimming stripped 0 bases from V and 3 bases from J, with 8 bases between. This CDR3 reads CAWSVQGHYGYTF. The DNA read from the CDR3 is TGTGCCTGGAGTGTACAAGGGCACTATGGC.

This clone occurred many times. With the read ending 3 residues before the CDR3 end, the germline J gene is used to fill in that end. V and J are TRBV7-2 and TRBJ2-5; TRBD1 matches at 7 bases. J gave up 5 bases and V 4 bases, and 10 bases lay outside the gene matches. Per the germline V gene, CDR1 is SGHTA and CDR2 is FQGNSA. The CDR3 totals 15 residues. The part of the CDR3 DNA that was read is TGTGCCAGCAGCTCTAGGGGGCATCCCACTGAGACC. Translating gives CASSSRGHPTET. The CDR3 in full is CASSSRGHPTETQYF.

This clone was seen a few times. The CDR3 end is not reached by the read, which stops 3 residues before it; the germline J gene fills it in. This chain joins TRBV19 and TRBJ2-5; possibly TRBD2 for D (6 bases). There are 13 residues in the CDR3. Germline V CDR1 and CDR2: LNHDA, SQIVND (reference sequence). Between the trimmed V and J ends, which lost 9 bases and 2 bases, there was a span of 13 bases. The covered CDR3 bases are TGTGCCAGCCGAACGGGGACTCAAGAGACC. It translates to CASRTGTQET. The complete CDR3 reads CASRTGTQETQYF.

On this clone itself: The read stops 3 residues short of the end of the CDR3; the missing end is completed from the germline J gene. This chain connects TRBV7-2 to TRBJ2-7; 8 bases are shared with TRBD2. This CDR3 comprises 15 residues. Germline lookup yields CDR1 SGHTA and CDR2 FQGNSA. V was pared by 4 bases and J by 2 bases, with 7 bases of the junction left unmatched. CDR3 DNA, as far as it was read: TGTGCCAGCAGCTCCCGGGGGGGCCTAACCTACGAG. Translating it yields CASSSRGGLTYE. The whole CDR3 protein reads CASSSRGGLTYEQYF.

This clone is medium-sized (0.01 to 0.1%) in the sample. The read terminates 3 residues before the CDR3 end, so the remaining end is supplied by the germline J gene. This chain connects TRBV18 to TRBJ1-1, with D perhaps TRBD1 (6 bases). This CDR3 comprises 16 residues. V lost 4 bases to trimming and J lost 0 bases, with 15 bases between them. Germline CDR1 and CDR2: KGHSH and LQKENI. The CDR3 sequence: CASSLLGGDMNTEAFF. The part of the CDR3 DNA that was read is TGTGCCAGCTCACTACTGGGGGGGGACATGAACACTGAA.

The table lists this clone with a few counts. Partial CDR3 DNA: TGCGCCAGCAGCTTTGGTACCCAAGGTGGC. This translates into CASSFGTQGG. The complete CDR3 sequence is CASSFGTQGGYTF. V usage is TRBV5-1 and J usage is TRBJ1-2, with D hard to call. The CDR3 end lies 3 residues beyond the end of the read and is filled in from the germline J gene. CDR1 and CDR2 from the germline V gene are SGHRS and YFSETQ. Trimming removed 2 bases from V and 7 bases from J, with 12 bases in between. This CDR3 contains 13 residues.

By share, this clone ranks as medium-sized. The CDR3 end falls 3 residues outside the read, so it is completed with the germline J gene. The chain joins TRBV2 to TRBJ1-1; 8 bases fit TRBD1. The CDR3 extends over 14 amino acids. The germline V gene has CDR1 SNHLY and CDR2 FYNNEI. V lost 5 bases and J lost 5; bases outside the gene matches: 7. The CDR3 bases that were read are TGTGCCAGCAGTCTGCAGGGGGCGCGTACTGAA. Its translation: CASSLQGARTE. The entire CDR3 protein is CASSLQGARTEAFF.

A remark on this clone: The sequence runs out 3 residues before the end of the CDR3; the remainder is reconstructed from the germline J gene. The chain links TRBV7-2 to TRBJ2-1, with 9 nucleotides matching TRBD2. Germline CDR1 and CDR2: SGHTA and FQGNSA. This CDR3 spans 15 amino acids. Germline trimming cut 1 base from V and 4 bases from J; bases unmatched to any gene: 2. The sequenced part of the CDR3 DNA is TGTGCCAGCAGCTTAGTTAGCGGGAGTTACAATGAG. This gives the protein CASSLVSGSYNE. The whole CDR3 protein reads CASSLVSGSYNEQFF.

This clone came up many times. Sequencing ends 3 residues short of the CDR3 end; the germline J gene provides the rest. The chain joins TRBV7-3 to TRBJ2-2; 9 bases map to TRBD1. V trimming: 7 bases; J trimming: 8 bases; junction bases outside the gene matches: 11. Germline-derived CDR1 and CDR2 are SGHTA and FQGTGA. This CDR3 spans 15 amino acids. The CDR3 DNA, read in part, is TGTGCCAGCACCCCCGACAGGGGGGTTAGGGGGGAG. Protein: CASTPDRGVRGE. The whole CDR3 protein reads CASTPDRGVRGELFF.

This clone was seen at least ten times. The missing CDR3 end, 3 residues past where the read stops, is filled in from the germline J gene. The V call is TRBV18, the J call TRBJ2-7; TRBD1 is a possible D gene (6 bases). The ends were cut back, 2 bases at V and 6 bases at J, with 23 bases in the middle. This CDR3 comprises 17 residues. The germline CDR1 and CDR2 sequences are KGHSH and LQKENI. CDR3 bases read: TGTGCCAGCTCACCATTCAACCAGGGGATACTTAACGGCGAG. Translating gives CASSPFNQGILNGE. The whole CDR3 protein reads CASSPFNQGILNGEQYF.

This clone has ten or more counts. The sequence runs out 3 residues before the end of the CDR3; the remainder is reconstructed from the germline J gene. J is TRBJ2-1 and V is TRBV6-2 or TRBV6-3, with D possibly matching TRBD2 (6 bases). CDR1 is MNHEY and CDR2 is SVGEGT in the germline V gene. V shed 6 bases and J shed 9 bases, with 24 bases lying between them. The CDR3 has 16 amino acids. The CDR3 here is CASSRLKSQGGGEQFF. The CDR3 bases that were read are TGTGCCAGCAGCCGATTAAAGAGTCAGGGAGGCGGTGAG.

Comments on this clone: A junction end diverges from the germline sequence, so it may reflect a read error. The CDR3 end lies 3 residues beyond the end of the read and is filled in from the germline J gene. This sequence joins TRBV7-9 and TRBJ1-4; no clear D gene. Germline loops: CDR1 SEHNR, CDR2 FQNEAQ (reference sequence). CDR3 size: 12 residues. CDR3 amino acids: CSSSARYEKLFF. Partial CDR3 DNA: TGTTCCAGCAGCGCGCGCTATGAAAAA.

Remarks on this clone: The observed sequence ends 3 residues before the CDR3 terminus, with the missing tail filled in from the germline J gene. V usage is TRBV19 and J usage is TRBJ2-1; the D gene is possibly TRBD1 (6 bases). CDR3 length: 15 residues. Germline V CDR1 and CDR2: LNHDA, SQIVND (reference sequence). V was shortened by 7 bases and J by 0 bases, with 13 bases between the two germline ends. This chain's CDR3 is CASTDRPSSYNEQFF. CDR3 bases read: TGTGCCAGTACAGACAGGCCCAGCTCCTACAATGAG.

Notes on this clone: Read coverage stops 3 residues before the CDR3 terminus; the germline J gene supplies the remainder. The chain employs TRBV6-1 and TRBJ1-2; 12 nucleotides align to TRBD1. The germline V gene has CDR1 MNHNS and CDR2 SASEGT. This CDR3 has 15 amino acids. With V trimmed by 4 bases and J by 6 bases, 6 bases remained unmatched. The CDR3 sequence is CASSVPGQGANGYTF. CDR3 bases read: TGTGCCAGCAGTGTTCCGGGACAGGGGGCGAATGGC.

Notes on this clone: The read ends 3 residues shy of where the CDR3 ends; the end is completed using the germline J gene. The chain recombines TRBV18 with TRBJ2-5; D is ambiguous. From germline, CDR1 is KGHSH and CDR2 LQKENI. This CDR3 is 12 amino acids long. Trimming left V 3 bases short and J 1 base short, with 3 bases between. The CDR3 reads CASSPGQETQYF. The DNA read from the CDR3 is TGTGCCAGCTCACCCGGCCAAGAGACC.